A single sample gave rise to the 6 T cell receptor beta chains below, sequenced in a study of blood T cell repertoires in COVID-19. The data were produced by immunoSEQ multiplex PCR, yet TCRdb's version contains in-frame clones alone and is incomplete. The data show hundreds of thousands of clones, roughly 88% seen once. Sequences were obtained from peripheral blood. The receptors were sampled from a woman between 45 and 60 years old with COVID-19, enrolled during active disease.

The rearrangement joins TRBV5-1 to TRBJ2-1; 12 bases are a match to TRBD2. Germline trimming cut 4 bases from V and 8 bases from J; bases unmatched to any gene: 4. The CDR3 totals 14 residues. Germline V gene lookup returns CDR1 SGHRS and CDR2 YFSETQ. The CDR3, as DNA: TGCGCCAGCAGCCTGGGACTAGCGGGTGATGAGCAGTTCTTC. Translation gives CASSLGLAGDEQFF. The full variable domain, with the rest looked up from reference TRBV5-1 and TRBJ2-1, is KAGVTQTPRYLIKTRGQQVTLSCSPISGHRSVSWYQQTPGQGLQFLFEYFSETQRNKGNFPGRFSGRQFSNSRSEMNVSTLELGDSALYLCASSLGLAGDEQFFGPGTRLTVL.

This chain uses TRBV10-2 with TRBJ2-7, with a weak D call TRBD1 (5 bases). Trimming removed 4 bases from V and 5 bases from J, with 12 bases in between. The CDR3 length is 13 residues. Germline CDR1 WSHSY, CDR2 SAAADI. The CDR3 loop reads CASSVYRTHEQYF. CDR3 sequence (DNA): TGCGCCAGCAGTGTTTACAGGACCCACGAGCAGTACTTC.

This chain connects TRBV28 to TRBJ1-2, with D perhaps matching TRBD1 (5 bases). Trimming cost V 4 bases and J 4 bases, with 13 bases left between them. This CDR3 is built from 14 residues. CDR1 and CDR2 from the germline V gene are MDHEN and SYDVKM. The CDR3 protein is CASSSTGPIYGYTF. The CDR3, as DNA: TGTGCCAGCAGTTCCACAGGCCCTATCTATGGCTACACCTTC.

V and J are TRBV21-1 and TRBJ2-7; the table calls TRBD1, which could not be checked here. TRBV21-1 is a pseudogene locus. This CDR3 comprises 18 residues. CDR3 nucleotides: TGTGCCAGCAGCAAATTACGGTCTCGGCAGGGGCTATCCTACGAGCAGTACTTC. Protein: CASSKLRSRQGLSYEQYF.

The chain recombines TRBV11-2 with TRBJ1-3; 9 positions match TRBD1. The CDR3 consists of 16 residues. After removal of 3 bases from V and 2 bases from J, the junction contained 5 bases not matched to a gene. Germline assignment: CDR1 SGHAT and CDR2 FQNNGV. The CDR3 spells CASSFTDRGAGNTIYF. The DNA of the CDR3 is TGTGCCAGCAGCTTCACCGACAGGGGGGCTGGAAACACCATATATTTT.

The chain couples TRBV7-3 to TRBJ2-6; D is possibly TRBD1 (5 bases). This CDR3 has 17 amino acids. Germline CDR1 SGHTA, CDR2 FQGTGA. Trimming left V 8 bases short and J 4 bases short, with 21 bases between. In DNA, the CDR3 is TGTGCCAGCGGGGTTTTCGATGGGGCTGTAGGGGCCAACGTCCTGACTTTC. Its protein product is CASGVFDGAVGANVLTF.